This T cell receptor beta chain appears in the sequencing data of a study of shared clonotypes between healthy human individuals. Across several immunoSEQ plates, the genomic DNA of each subset was split evenly. Clones were read by immunoSEQ multiplex PCR, and TCRdb kept only the in-frame ones, dropping some. Of about 1.4 million clones listed, roughly 96% were seen once; the top ten hold roughly 1.2%. Per the germline V gene, CDR1 is MDHEN and CDR2 is SYDVKM. There are 16 residues in the CDR3. V shed 7 bases and J shed 0 bases, with 18 bases lying between them. The sequenced material came from naive CD4+ T cells sorted from blood. Subset specified: CD45RA+ positively selected. The TCR sequence derives from a man younger than 40 in good health. This chain uses TRBV28 with TRBJ1-1; D remains ambiguous. The CDR3 coding sequence is TGTGCCAGCATCTCCCGTGTCGGATTTCTGAACACTGAAGCTTTCTTT. This sequence encodes CASISRVGFLNTEAFF.